The present T cell receptor beta chain was sequenced within a study of CD4 and CD8 cells across lung adenocarcinoma regions. V dropped 0 bases and J dropped 13; count of bases not matched to a gene: 12. Germline loops: CDR1 MNHNS, CDR2 SASEGT. The CDR3 is 16 residues long. TCRdb called the PCR reads again in MiXCR, with one record for every CDR3 protein. The profile covers about 11,000 distinct CDR3 sequences, with 59% appearing a single time and approximately 90% taken by the ten largest. This chain links TRBV6-1 with TRBJ2-4; 10 nucleotides line up with TRBD1. The TCR originated in a male donor with lung adenocarcinoma. The CD4 and CD8 labels of this study may be unreliable. Specimen: CD8+ T cells from the margin of a lung tumor. CDR3 in DNA: TGTGCCAGCAGTGAAGCGGGGACAGGGGCCGAGAATACGCAGTACTTC. It is translated as CASSEAGTGAENTQYF.